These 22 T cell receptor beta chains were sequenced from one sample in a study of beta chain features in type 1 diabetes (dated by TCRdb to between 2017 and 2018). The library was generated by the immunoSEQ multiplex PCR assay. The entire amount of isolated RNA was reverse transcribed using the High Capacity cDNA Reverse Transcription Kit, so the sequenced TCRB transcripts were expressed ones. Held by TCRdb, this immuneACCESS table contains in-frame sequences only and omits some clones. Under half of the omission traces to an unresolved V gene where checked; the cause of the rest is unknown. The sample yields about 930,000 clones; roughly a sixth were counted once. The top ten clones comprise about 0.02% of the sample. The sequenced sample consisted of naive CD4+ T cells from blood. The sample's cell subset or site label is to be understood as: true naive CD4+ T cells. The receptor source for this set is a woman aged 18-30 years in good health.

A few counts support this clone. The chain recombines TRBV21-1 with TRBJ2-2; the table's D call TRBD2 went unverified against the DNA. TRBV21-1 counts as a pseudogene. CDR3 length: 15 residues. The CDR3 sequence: CASSTGGRYTGELFF. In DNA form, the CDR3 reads TGTGCCAGCAGCACGGGGGGCCGGTACACCGGGGAGCTGTTTTTT.

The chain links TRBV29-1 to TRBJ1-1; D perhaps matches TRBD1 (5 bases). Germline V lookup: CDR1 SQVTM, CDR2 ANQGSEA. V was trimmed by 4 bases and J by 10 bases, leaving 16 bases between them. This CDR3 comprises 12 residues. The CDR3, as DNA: TGCAGCGTTGGAGGGGACGTCGGTTTAGCTTTCTTT. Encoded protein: CSVGGDVGLAFF.

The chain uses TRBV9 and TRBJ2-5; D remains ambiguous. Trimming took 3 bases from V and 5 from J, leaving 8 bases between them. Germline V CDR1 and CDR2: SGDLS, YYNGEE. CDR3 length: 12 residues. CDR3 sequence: CASSGRSETQYF. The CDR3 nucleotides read TGTGCCAGCAGCGGGAGATCGGAGACCCAGTACTTC.

CDR3 in DNA: TGTGCCAGCAGCTTAGCGGGATTCAACAATGAGCAGTTCTTC. This encodes CASSLAGFNNEQFF. V usage is TRBV7-9 and J usage is TRBJ2-1; D remains unclear. This CDR3 comprises 14 residues. Trimming took off 0 bases at V and 5 bases at J, with 8 bases between the two ends. Germline CDR1 is SEHNR and CDR2 is FQNEAQ (reference sequence).

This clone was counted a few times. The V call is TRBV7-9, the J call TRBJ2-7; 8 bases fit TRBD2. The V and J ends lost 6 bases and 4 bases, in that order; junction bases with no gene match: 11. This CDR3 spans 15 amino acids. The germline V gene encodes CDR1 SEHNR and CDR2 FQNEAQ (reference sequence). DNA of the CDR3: TGTGCCAGCAGTCTTAGCGGGACGCCCCTTTACGAGCAGTACTTC. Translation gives CASSLSGTPLYEQYF.

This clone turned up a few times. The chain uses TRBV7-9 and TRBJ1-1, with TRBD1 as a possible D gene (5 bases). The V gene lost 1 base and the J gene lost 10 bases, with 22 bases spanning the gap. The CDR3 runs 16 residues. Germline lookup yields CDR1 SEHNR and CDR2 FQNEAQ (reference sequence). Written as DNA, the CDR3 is TGTGCCAGCAGCTTAGGGTTCAGGGACGACCTCGGTGGAGCTTTCTTT. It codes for CASSLGFRDDLGGAFF.

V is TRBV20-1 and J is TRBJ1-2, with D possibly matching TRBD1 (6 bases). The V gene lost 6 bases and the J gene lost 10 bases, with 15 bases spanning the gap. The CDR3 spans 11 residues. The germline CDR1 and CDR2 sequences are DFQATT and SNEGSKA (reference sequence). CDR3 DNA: TGCAGTGCCCAAGACAGGTTCTTCTACACCTTC. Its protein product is CSAQDRFFYTF.

The CDR3 DNA sequence: TGTGCCAGCAGCCGGACAGCTCGTTACCACCAAGAGACCCAGTACTTC. Its translation: CASSRTARYHQETQYF. The chain links TRBV7-2 to TRBJ2-5, with D perhaps matching TRBD1 (6 bases). Germline lookup yields CDR1 SGHTA and CDR2 FQGNSA. V was cut by 5 bases and J by 0 bases, with 16 bases left in between. The CDR3 extends over 16 amino acids.

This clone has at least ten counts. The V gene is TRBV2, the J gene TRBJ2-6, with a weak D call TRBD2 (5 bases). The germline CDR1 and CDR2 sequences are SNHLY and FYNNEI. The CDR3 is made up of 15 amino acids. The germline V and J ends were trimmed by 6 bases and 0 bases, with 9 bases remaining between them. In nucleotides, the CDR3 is TGTGCCAGCAGGATACGGGGCTCTGGGGCCAACGTCCTGACTTTC. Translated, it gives CASRIRGSGANVLTF.

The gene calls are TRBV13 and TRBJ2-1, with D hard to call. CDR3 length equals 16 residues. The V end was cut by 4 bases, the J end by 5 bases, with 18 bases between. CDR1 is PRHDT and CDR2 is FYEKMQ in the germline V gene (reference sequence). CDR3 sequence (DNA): TGTGCCAGCAGCTCCCTTAAGGCGGACCGACACAATGAGCAGTTCTTC. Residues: CASSSLKADRHNEQFF.

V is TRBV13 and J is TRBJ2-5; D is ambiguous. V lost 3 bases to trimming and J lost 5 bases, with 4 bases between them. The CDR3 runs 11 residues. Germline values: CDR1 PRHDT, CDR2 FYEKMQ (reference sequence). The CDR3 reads CASSFGETQYF. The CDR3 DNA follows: TGTGCCAGCAGCTTCGGCGAGACCCAGTACTTC.

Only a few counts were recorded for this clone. DNA of the CDR3: TGTGCCATCAGTGACCTCACTAGCGGGAGGGACTACGAGCAGTACTTC. The encoded protein is CAISDLTSGRDYEQYF. This chain uses TRBV10-3 with TRBJ2-7; 13 positions match TRBD2. V gave up 3 bases and J gave up 3 bases; unmatched junction bases: 5. CDR1 is ENHRY and CDR2 is SYGVKD in the germline V gene. CDR3 length: 16 residues.

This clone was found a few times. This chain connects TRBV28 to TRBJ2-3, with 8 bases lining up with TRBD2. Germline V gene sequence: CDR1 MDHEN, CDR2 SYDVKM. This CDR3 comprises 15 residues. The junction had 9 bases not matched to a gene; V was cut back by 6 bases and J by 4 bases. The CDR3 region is CASSEPGLGADTQYF. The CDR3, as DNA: TGTGCCAGCAGCGAACCGGGACTAGGAGCAGATACGCAGTATTTT.

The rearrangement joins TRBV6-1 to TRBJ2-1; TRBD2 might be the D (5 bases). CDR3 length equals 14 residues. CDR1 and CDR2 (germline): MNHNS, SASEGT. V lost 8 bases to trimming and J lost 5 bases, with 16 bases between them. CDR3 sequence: CASSSGRKNNEQFF. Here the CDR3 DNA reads TGTGCCAGCTCGTCGGGGAGAAAAAACAATGAGCAGTTCTTC.

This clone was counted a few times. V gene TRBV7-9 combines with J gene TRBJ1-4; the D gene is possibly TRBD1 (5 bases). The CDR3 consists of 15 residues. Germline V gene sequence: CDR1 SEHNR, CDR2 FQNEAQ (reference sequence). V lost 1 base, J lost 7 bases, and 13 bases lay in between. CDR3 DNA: TGTGCCAGCAGCTTAGGTGGCCGGGGCGGTGAAAAACTGTTTTTT. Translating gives CASSLGGRGGEKLFF.

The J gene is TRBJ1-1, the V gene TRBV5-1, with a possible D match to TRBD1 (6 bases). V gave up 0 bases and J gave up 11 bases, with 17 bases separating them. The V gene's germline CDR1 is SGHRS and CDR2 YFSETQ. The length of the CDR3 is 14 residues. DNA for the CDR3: TGCGCCAGCAGCTTGGGACAGGAGAATCTACAGGCTTTCTTT. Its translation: CASSLGQENLQAFF.

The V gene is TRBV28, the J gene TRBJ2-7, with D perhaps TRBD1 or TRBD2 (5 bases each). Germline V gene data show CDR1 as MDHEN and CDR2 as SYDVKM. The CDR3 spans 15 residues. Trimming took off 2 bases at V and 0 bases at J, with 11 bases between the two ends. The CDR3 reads CASSLPRGNSYEQYF. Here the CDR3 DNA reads TGTGCCAGCAGTTTACCGAGGGGAAACTCCTACGAGCAGTACTTC. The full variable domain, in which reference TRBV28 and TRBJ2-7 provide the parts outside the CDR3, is DVKVTQSSRYLVKRTGEKVFLECVQDMDHENMFWYRQDPGLGLRLIYFSYDVKMKEKGDIPEGYSVSREKKERFSLILESASTNQTSMYLCASSLPRGNSYEQYFGPGTRLTVT.

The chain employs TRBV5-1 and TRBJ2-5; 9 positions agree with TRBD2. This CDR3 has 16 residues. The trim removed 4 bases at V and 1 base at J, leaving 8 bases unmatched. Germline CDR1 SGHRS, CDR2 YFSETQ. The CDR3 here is CASSGRGLAFQETQYF. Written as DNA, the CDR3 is TGCGCCAGCAGCGGGAGGGGACTAGCCTTCCAAGAGACCCAGTACTTC.

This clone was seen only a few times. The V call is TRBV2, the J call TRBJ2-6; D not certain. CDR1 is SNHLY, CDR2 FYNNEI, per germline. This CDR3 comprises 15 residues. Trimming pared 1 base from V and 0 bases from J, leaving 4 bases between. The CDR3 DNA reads TGTGCCAGCAGTGAAGACCCCTCTGGGGCCAACGTCCTGACTTTC. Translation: CASSEDPSGANVLTF.

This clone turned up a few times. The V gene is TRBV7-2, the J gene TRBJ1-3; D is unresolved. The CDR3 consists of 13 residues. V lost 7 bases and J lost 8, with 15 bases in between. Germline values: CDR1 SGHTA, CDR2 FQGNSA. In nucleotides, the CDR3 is TGTGCCAGCAAAGCTTCGTCTCGGGACACCATATATTTT. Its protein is CASKASSRDTIYF.

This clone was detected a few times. The CDR3 nucleotides read TGTGCCAGCAGCCAACGAGGGGTCCACACCGGGGAGCTGTTTTTT. This sequence encodes CASSQRGVHTGELFF. The J gene is TRBJ2-2, the V gene TRBV4-2; either TRBD1 or TRBD2 may supply D (5 bases each). Germline-derived CDR1 and CDR2 are LGHNA and YNFKEQ. The CDR3 has 15 residues. Trimming pared 2 bases from V and 3 bases from J, leaving 10 bases between.

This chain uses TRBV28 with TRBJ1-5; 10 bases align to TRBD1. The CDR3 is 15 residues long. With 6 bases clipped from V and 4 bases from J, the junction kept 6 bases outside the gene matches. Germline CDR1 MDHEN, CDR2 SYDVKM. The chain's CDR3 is CASRGGQGINQPQHF. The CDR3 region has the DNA TGTGCCAGCAGGGGGGGACAGGGGATAAATCAGCCCCAGCATTTT.